This entry features one T cell receptor beta chain sequence. Its antigen is unknown. This PCR relied on a set of 60 Vbeta primers and 13 Jbeta primers. The repertoire was sequenced with immunoSEQ multiplex PCR; TCRdb's copy has only in-frame clones and lacks some. Of 200,000 to 300,000 clones listed, 70% to 90% are singletons. This record belongs to a study of cytomegalovirus exposure and HLA in healthy donors. General study results and limits: It is likely that the observed cluster of highly shared sequence variants was a sequencing artifact.

CDR1 and CDR2 (germline): MRHNA, SNTAGT. V was clipped by 6 bases and J by 10 bases; unmatched bases: 9. CDR3 size: 13 residues. This sequence was found in a girl under 10 years old in good health and CMV-seronegative. The rearrangement links TRBV6-4 to TRBJ2-1, with 7 bases lining up with TRBD2. The sample consisted of PBMCs. This chain's CDR3 is CASSQFRLAEQFF. The CDR3 nucleotides are TGTGCCAGCAGCCAATTCCGACTAGCAGAGCAGTTCTTC.